This T cell receptor beta chain comes out of a study of monozygotic twins with inflammatory bowel disease (dated by TCRdb to about 2019). Some background on the complete study: The complete study included roughly 30 monozygotic twin pairs: 19 IBD-discordant Danish pairs and nine German pairs, of which four were IBD-concordant and five were IBD-discordant. Disease-associated traits were sought mainly through comparisons between IBD patients and their genetically identical healthy co-twins within discordant pairs. Each individual had, on average, about 151 000 unique TCRalpha sequences and 181 000 unique TCRbeta sequences available for analysis.

Library preparation was by 5' RACE. The input for every TCR library was around 3.5 ug of total RNA. For each sample, cDNA synthesis with SMARTScribe reverse transcriptase was split into eight separate reactions. During cDNA synthesis, template switching introduced unique molecular identifiers that contained a 6-nucleotide sample barcode. TCRalpha and TCRbeta cDNA was amplified in two nested PCRs of 16 and 9 cycles, and bead purification was carried out after each PCR. Before amplification, the cDNA was treated with uracil DNA-glycosylase and purified using the QIAquick PCR purification kit. The second PCR added Illumina TruSeq-compatible adapters along with sample-specific barcodes. Library quality and concentration were checked on TapeStation and Qubit, and libraries were pooled at around 5 ng each. Sequencing of the pooled libraries was done on an Illumina HiSeq2500 single-index Rapid Run using custom sequencing primers and 2 x 100 bp reads. The source study handled its data this way. MiGEC version 1.2.6 was used for UMI-based consensus assembly to correct PCR and sequencing errors. V(D)J alignment, clonotype assembly and CDR3 extraction were performed with MiXCR version 2.1.1. Normalisation of gene usage, clonotype sharing and MAIT/NKT TCR abundance was achieved by analysing the top 1000, 10 000 and 20 000 clonotypes per sample. Diversity was computed as the inverse Simpson index with the vegan R package after downsampling to 27 000 UMIs. Paired Mann-Whitney U tests were applied to discordant twin pairs, with Benjamini-Hochberg correction for multiple testing. Following reprocessing of the reads by TCRdb, the data hold one row per CDR3 protein sequence and no DNA is available. The V and J calls shown here were made by TCRdb, not taken from the authors' results. The table held for this sample gives approximately 300,000 distinct CDR3 sequences. The ten biggest clones cover less than 6.5% of the sample.

From each donor, an approximately 2.5 ml peripheral blood sample was collected into PAXgene tubes and kept at -80 degrees C. Total RNA was isolated from whole blood with the PAXgene blood miRNA kit on an automated QIAcube, without T cell sorting. Peripheral blood from monozygotic twin pairs who were concordant or discordant for inflammatory bowel disease underwent deep TCRalpha and TCRbeta repertoire profiling using unique molecular barcoding. Smoking habits were recorded for all twin pairs, and individuals were classified as current, former or never smokers. From a lookup of the germline V gene (reference sequence), CDR1 and CDR2 are MNHEY and SMNVEV. The CDR3 runs 14 residues from the cysteine to the phenylalanine. A DNA sequence was not provided. Paper-wide results and their limitations: Distinction between different T cell subtypes could not be achieved in the analysis. Repertoire similarity did not differ between concordant and discordant twins, which could be due to limited statistical power. Background noise and inter-individual variability may have been introduced into the repertoires by the differing immunosuppressive treatments among patients. The results gave no support for a single strong signal or clonotype linked to IBD. IBD patients shared fewer clonotypes with other individuals than healthy twins did, most markedly in patients showing signs of disease activity. A decrease in TCRbeta repertoire diversity, as measured by inverse Simpson index, was observed in IBD patients compared with their healthy co-twins.

In regard to this clonotype: Which antigen it targets is not known.

The specimen sequenced was blood. The rearrangement combines TRBV27 with TRBJ1-5; TCRdb lists TRBD1, though no DNA is available to test this call. This clonotype originated in a human donor with ulcerative colitis or Crohn's disease, or a healthy co-twin of an affected twin (not recorded which). This receptor has the CDR3 CASSFIQGGQPQHF.